The 19 T cell receptor beta chains below were found in one sample sequenced in a study of regulatory T cells in long-lasting Graves disease. Time point given: newly diagnosed GD, antithyroid drugs for less than 3 months. Scientists built the TCR library using RNA that was extracted from PBMCs. For TCR beta, libraries came from iRepertoire HTBI primers and Arm-PCR of CDR3 regions. TCRdb processed the multiplex PCR reads anew with MiXCR; each CDR3 protein has one entry. The table records approximately 350,000 distinct CDR3 sequences, over 9.5% of them present only once. These data also featured in a second study, about T cells in Graves' hyperthyroidism and ophthalmopathy.

The specimen was peripheral blood mononuclear cells (PBMCs), collected at new diagnosis, from a patient treated with antithyroid drugs. Receptor source: a woman between 18 and 30 years old with Graves disease.

This clonotype showed up many times. The rearrangement uses TRBV7-2 and TRBJ1-2; D is unresolved. Between the trimmed V and J ends, which lost 1 base and 4 bases, there was a span of 10 bases. Germline assignment: CDR1 SGHTA and CDR2 FQGNSA. The CDR3 runs to 14 residues. The CDR3 DNA follows: TGTGCCAGCAGCTTAGACCCCGGTCGCTATGGCTACACCTTC. It encodes CASSLDPGRYGYTF.

This clonotype was counted many times. The J gene is TRBJ2-7, the V gene TRBV5-1; D may be TRBD2 (5 bases). Germline V gives CDR1 SGHRS, CDR2 YFSETQ. The CDR3 runs 14 residues. With 2 bases removed from V and 4 bases from J, the gap between germline ends came to 13 bases. The chain's CDR3 is CASSFEGESYEQYF. In DNA form, the CDR3 reads TGCGCCAGCAGCTTCGAGGGAGAGTCTTACGAGCAGTACTTC.

The CDR3 loop is CAIAQGFGSPLHF. CDR3 nucleotide sequence: TGTGCCATCGCACAAGGATTTGGTTCACCCCTCCACTTT. The chain employs TRBV27 and TRBJ1-6, with no clear D. The CDR3 consists of 13 residues. The ends were cut back, 10 bases at V and 9 bases at J, with 16 bases in the middle. CDR1 MNHEY and CDR2 SMNVEV come from the germline V gene (reference sequence).

The V gene is TRBV12-3 or TRBV12-4, the J gene TRBJ2-7; D is undetermined. The V and J ends lost 1 base and 0 bases respectively, with 7 bases between them. The CDR3 loop spans 14 amino acids. This CDR3 reads CASSLEAGSYEQYV. The CDR3, as DNA: TGTGCCAGCAGTTTAGAGGCAGGCTCCTACGAGCAGTACGTC.

This clonotype was seen ten or more times. The chain links TRBV6-2 or TRBV6-3 to TRBJ2-3, with D possibly TRBD2 on 5 matching bases. Germline loops: CDR1 MNHEY, CDR2 SVGEGT. V was trimmed by 2 bases and J by 1 base, leaving 7 bases between them. The CDR3 runs to 14 residues. CDR3: CASSYGRGTDTQYF. The CDR3 nucleotides are TGTGCCAGCAGTTACGGGCGGGGCACAGATACGCAGTATTTT.

This clonotype was counted ten times or more. This sequence joins TRBV18 and TRBJ2-1, with D perhaps being TRBD1 or TRBD2 (5 bases each). The CDR3 totals 17 residues. V was clipped by 3 bases and J by 0 bases, with 15 bases between them. Germline-derived CDR1 and CDR2 are KGHSH and LQKENI. CDR3 sequence (DNA): TGTGCCAGCTCACCTCGCTCCCCAGGGAGCTCCTACAATGAGCAGTTCTTC. It codes for CASSPRSPGSSYNEQFF.

In this sample, this clonotype turned up a few times. The chain carries TRBV7-8 and TRBJ2-1, with D possibly being TRBD2 (6 bases). The germline V gene encodes CDR1 SGHVS and CDR2 FQNEAQ. V lost 2 bases and J 5 bases, leaving 16 bases between the germline ends. The CDR3 loop spans 16 amino acids. The CDR3 reads CASSLIAESLDNEQFF. CDR3 bases: TGTGCCAGCAGCTTAATAGCGGAGTCGCTTGACAATGAGCAGTTCTTC.

A few counts support this clonotype. The chain couples TRBV19 to TRBJ2-2; 12 bases are a match to TRBD2. The CDR3 is 17 residues long. Germline assignment: CDR1 LNHDA and CDR2 SQIVND (reference sequence). V trimming: 6 bases; J trimming: 4 bases; junction bases outside the gene matches: 9. This CDR3 is CASRTRTSGEGTGELFF. Written as DNA, the CDR3 is TGTGCCAGTAGAACCCGGACTAGCGGGGAGGGCACCGGGGAGCTGTTTTTT.

Ten or more counts support this clonotype. The V and J genes are TRBV6-2 or TRBV6-3 and TRBJ2-1; 9 nucleotides align to TRBD2. The ends lost 2 bases at V and 5 bases at J; junction bases unmatched: 7. The V gene's germline CDR1 is MNHEY and CDR2 SVGEGT. The CDR3 is 16 residues long. CDR3 residues: CASSYGSGGYNNEQFF. The CDR3 DNA reads as TGTGCCAGCAGTTACGGTAGCGGGGGCTACAACAATGAGCAGTTCTTC.

Many counts were recorded for this clonotype. The rearrangement uses TRBV15 and TRBJ1-4, with 7 bases identical to TRBD1. V trimming: 5 bases; J trimming: 3 bases; junction bases outside the gene matches: 9. Germline V CDR1 and CDR2: LNHNV, YYDKDF (reference sequence). There are 16 residues in the CDR3. CDR3 coding DNA: TGTGCCACCAGCCACATGAGAGGGGGCGCTAATGAAAAACTGTTTTTT. Amino acids: CATSHMRGGANEKLFF.

This clonotype was counted many times. V and J are TRBV3-1 and TRBJ2-5, with TRBD1 matching 10 bases. Unmatched junction bases numbered 7, after V lost 4 bases and J lost 5 bases. The CDR3 is 15 residues long. From germline, CDR1 is LGHDT and CDR2 YNNKEL (reference sequence). DNA for the CDR3: TGTGCCAGCAGCCGAGGGACAGGGGTTTTTGAGACCCAGTACTTC. This encodes CASSRGTGVFETQYF.

The chain employs TRBV6-5 and TRBJ2-1; tentatively, D is TRBD1 (6 bases). Trimming stripped 4 bases from V and 4 bases from J, with 17 bases between. The CDR3 spans 16 residues. Germline CDR1 reads MNHEY; CDR2 reads SVGAGI. The CDR3 region has the DNA TGTGCCAGCAGTTCTCATCTAGACAGGTTGTACAATGAGCAGTTCTTC. Translating gives CASSSHLDRLYNEQFF.

This chain's CDR3 is CASSTGTDGYTF. CDR3 bases: TGTGCCAGCAGCACTGGGACAGATGGCTACACCTTC. The chain joins TRBV7-9 to TRBJ1-2; TRBD1 agrees at 7 bases. CDR1 and CDR2 from the germline V gene are SEHNR and FQNEAQ (reference sequence). The ends lost 5 bases at V and 6 bases at J; junction bases unmatched: 3. The CDR3 has 12 residues.

This clonotype showed up many times. CDR3 in amino acids: CASSWKGGAFF. The CDR3 coding sequence is TGTGCCAGCAGTTGGAAAGGAGGGGCTTTCTTT. V is TRBV28 and J is TRBJ1-1, with D uncertain. Looked up from germline, CDR1 is MDHEN and CDR2 is SYDVKM. V lost 4 bases, J lost 11 bases, and 11 bases lay in between. This CDR3 contains 11 residues.

This clonotype was found many times. V and J are TRBV6-2 or TRBV6-3 and TRBJ2-3; TRBD2 matches at 11 bases. Trimming cost V 3 bases and J 2 bases; bases outside gene matches: 4. The CDR3 is made up of 16 amino acids. The germline CDR1 and CDR2 sequences are MNHEY and SVGEGT. CDR3 in amino acids: CASSYLAGGPTDTQYF. In nucleotides, the CDR3 is TGTGCCAGCAGTTATCTAGCGGGAGGACCCACAGATACGCAGTATTTT.

This clonotype was counted many times. The chain has TRBV20-1 and TRBJ2-1, with a possible D match to TRBD2 (6 bases). The CDR3 loop spans 15 amino acids. Trimming took 4 bases from V and 5 from J, leaving 18 bases between them. Germline V gives CDR1 DFQATT, CDR2 SNEGSKA (reference sequence). CDR3 sequence reads: CSAKKRAGRNNEQFF. Here the CDR3 DNA reads TGCAGTGCTAAGAAGCGGGCGGGACGCAACAATGAGCAGTTCTTC.

There are many counts of this clonotype. This chain links TRBV28 with TRBJ1-3, with D perhaps matching TRBD1 (6 bases). Germline CDR1 reads MDHEN; CDR2 reads SYDVKM. CDR3 length: 16 residues. V was cut by 1 base and J by 4 bases, with 14 bases left in between. CDR3 in DNA: TGTGCCAGCAGTTTATTCCCGAGCGGACAGGGAAACACCATATATTTT. It yields the protein CASSLFPSGQGNTIYF.

J is TRBJ1-2 and V is TRBV4-2; weak D call: TRBD1 (6 bases). Per the germline V gene, CDR1 is LGHNA and CDR2 is YNFKEQ. The CDR3 consists of 15 residues. V lost 4 bases and J 0 bases, leaving 12 bases between the germline ends. DNA of the CDR3: TGTGCCAGCAGCCGGGGAGAGGGGGCTAACTATGGCTACACCTTC. This gives the protein CASSRGEGANYGYTF.

The chain links TRBV27 to TRBJ2-2; D possibly corresponds to TRBD2 (5 bases). The CDR3 length is 14 residues. Per germline, CDR1 MNHEY and CDR2 SMNVEV (reference sequence). Between the trimmed V and J ends, which lost 8 bases and 4 bases, there was a span of 14 bases. The CDR3 region is CASGKLGTTGELFF. For the CDR3, the DNA is TGTGCCAGCGGAAAACTAGGAACCACCGGGGAGCTGTTTTTT.